This TCR beta chain derives from a study of radiotherapy plus CTLA-4 blockade in lung cancer. TCRdb's copy holds only in-frame clones and misses some; the assay was immunoSEQ multiplex PCR. In the table there are about 90,000 clones, about three quarters of which are singletons. In the case of this clone: The antigen remains unidentified.

With ipilimumab providing CTLA-4 blockade, focal radiation was administered to patients who had chemo-refractory metastatic non-small-cell lung cancer. Study results and limitations: An expansion of tumor-derived TCR clones occurred in blood after radiotherapy plus ipilimumab.

After removal of 4 bases from V and 1 base from J, the junction contained 6 bases not matched to a gene. Germline lookup yields CDR1 SGHDN and CDR2 FVKESK. The CDR3 extends over 16 amino acids. The chain combines TRBV14 with TRBJ2-5; TRBD1 aligns across 10 bases. Sequences were derived from peripheral blood, sampled from a patient treated with radiotherapy plus ipilimumab. This clonotype was obtained from a human donor with non-small cell lung cancer that progressed on radiotherapy plus ipilimumab. The CDR3 spells CASSPLRDRGQETQYF. CDR3 DNA sequence: TGTGCCAGCAGCCCCCTCCGGGACAGGGGCCAAGAGACCCAGTACTTC. Full variable domain (rest looked up from reference TRBV14 and TRBJ2-5): EAGVTQFPSHSVIEKGQTVTLRCDPISGHDNLYWYRRVMGKEIKFLLHFVKESKQDESGMPNNRFLAERTGGTYSTLKVQPAELEDSGVYFCASSPLRDRGQETQYFGPGTRLLVL.